This T cell receptor beta chain is from a study of persistence of HIV-infected CD4 T cells. Overall study results and limits: CMV- and Gag-responding cells had lower TCRbeta richness than CD3/CD28-responding cells.

The immunoSEQ assay was version 4, run in survey mode. Assay: immunoSEQ multiplex PCR; the TCRdb copy retains only in-frame clones and omits some. This table has 35,000 to 45,000 clones, 87% appearing once. A note on this clone: Its antigen is as yet unknown.

Cells were stimulated nonspecifically with anti-CD3/anti-CD28 magnetic beads. Responding CD4+ T cells were sorted by upregulation of both CD40 ligand and CD69. Suppressive ART was started during chronic HIV-1 infection in these adults. Donors had CD4+ T cell counts above 400 cells/uL and were CMV-seropositive. Stimulated PBMCs had first been depleted of CD8+ T cells. Unmatched junction bases numbered 9, after V lost 5 bases and J lost 3 bases. The CDR3 has 16 residues. The germline gives CDR1 SGHTA, CDR2 FQGNSA. This specimen consisted of CD4+ T cells sorted from PBMCs after roughly 20-hour stimulation, obtained from a patient who received antiretroviral therapy. This sequence joins TRBV7-2 and TRBJ1-1; 10 bases agree with TRBD1. The origin of this receptor is an adult man with HIV who was CMV-seropositive. CDR3 amino acids: CASSRPPGQGHTEAFF. CDR3 in DNA: TGTGCCAGCAGCCGTCCGCCGGGACAGGGGCACACTGAAGCTTTCTTT.